The clone carrying this T cell receptor beta chain was seen only a few times. What it binds is unknown. TCRdb reprocessed the 5' RACE reads with MiXCR, giving one entry per CDR3 protein. The profile shows over 400,000 distinct CDR3 sequences, more than 20% of them singletons. This record comes from a study of T-cell memory formation after mild COVID-19. Across the whole study: TCR clusters largely stayed donor specific.

CDR3 length: 12 amino acids. V was clipped by 8 bases and J by 7 bases, with 14 bases between them. The germline V gene has CDR1 ENHRY and CDR2 SYGVKD. Whole-study findings and limits: CD8+ contracting clones occupied EMRA, while CD4+ ones occupied mainly CM and EM. Some responding clones appeared in pre-infection memory, suggesting cross-reactive memory joined.

The TCR sequence derives from an adult woman who had mild COVID-19 (a few samples of this study predate the infection). Cell type and time point are not known. The sequencing sample was made of PBMCs or a T cell subset sorted from them (not recorded which). V gene TRBV10-3 combines with J gene TRBJ1-2; D ambiguous. CDR3 DNA: TGTGCCATCTTCGGGCCCCAAGGTGGCTACACCTTC. It is translated as CAIFGPQGGYTF.